These 3 T cell receptor beta chains came from one sample sequenced in a study of blood T cell repertoires in COVID-19. Data came from immunoSEQ multiplex PCR; TCRdb stores just in-frame clones and leaves some out. The repertoire includes hundreds of thousands of clones, 75% to 85% of them detected once, and roughly 1.3% sits in the top ten. Sequencing was performed on peripheral blood. The receptor source for this set is a woman aged 25 to 45 with COVID-19, enrolled during active disease.

As DNA, the CDR3 is TGTGCCAGCAGCTCCAACCGAGGGTCCCCTAACAATGAGCAGTTCTTC. It is translated as CASSSNRGSPNNEQFF. The chain couples TRBV9 to TRBJ2-1; possible D gene TRBD2, 5 bases. CDR3 size: 16 residues. Trimming cost V 4 bases and J 5 bases, with 19 bases left between them. The V gene's germline CDR1 is SGDLS and CDR2 YYNGEE.

The gene calls are TRBV7-2 and TRBJ1-2; 8 bases match TRBD1. The CDR3 contains 15 residues. Trimming removed 5 bases from V and 4 bases from J; junction bases left unmatched: 9. Germline CDR1 is SGHTA and CDR2 is FQGNSA. This chain's CDR3 is CASSLLTGESYGYTF. CDR3 bases: TGTGCCAGCAGCCTACTGACAGGGGAATCCTATGGCTACACCTTC.

The V gene is TRBV30, the J gene TRBJ1-6, with a tentative D call TRBD1 (6 bases). Germline V gives CDR1 GTSNPN, CDR2 SVGIG (reference sequence). The length of the CDR3 is 15 residues. Deletions cut 8 bases from V and 7 bases from J, with 21 bases between. CDR3 loop: CAGGRGSPINSPLHF. CDR3 sequence (DNA): TGTGCCGGAGGAAGGGGGTCCCCTATCAATTCACCCCTCCACTTT.